The 16 T cell receptor beta chains below all came from one sample that was sequenced in a study of cytomegalovirus exposure and HLA in healthy donors. Primers: 60 Vbeta forward and 13 Jbeta reverse. Sequenced by immunoSEQ multiplex PCR; TCRdb stores in-frame clones only, minus some. There are fewer than 200,000 clones in the sample; about four fifths occur only once, and around 6.7% lies in the top ten. Sequences were obtained from PBMCs. The receptors shown here come from a woman in her twenties or thirties in good health and CMV-seropositive.

The chain is built from TRBV5-1 and TRBJ2-2; weak D call: TRBD1 (5 bases). The CDR3 is 16 amino acids. V was clipped by 4 bases and J by 2 bases, with 15 bases between them. Germline assignment: CDR1 SGHRS and CDR2 YFSETQ. The CDR3 DNA is TGCGCCAGCAGCCTTCGACAGACAGAAAACACCGGGGAGCTGTTTTTT. Translated: CASSLRQTENTGELFF.

The chain combines TRBV5-6 with TRBJ1-1, with TRBD1 matching over 7 bases. This CDR3 is built from 14 residues. CDR1 is SGHDT and CDR2 is YYEEEE in the germline V gene. The junction had 9 bases not matched to a gene; V was cut back by 4 bases and J by 6 bases. In DNA, the CDR3 is TGTGCCAGCAGCGGCGTTGACAGGGCCCCTGAAGCTTTCTTT. It specifies CASSGVDRAPEAFF. The complete variable domain, with remaining parts taken from reference TRBV5-6 and TRBJ1-1, reads DAGVTQSPTHLIKTRGQQVTLRCSPKSGHDTVSWYQQALGQGPQFIFQYYEEEERQRGNFPDRFSGHQFPNYSSELNVNALLLGDSALYLCASSGVDRAPEAFFGQGTRLTVV.

The V call is TRBV29-1, the J call TRBJ1-6; D is uncertain. This CDR3 contains 13 residues. V gave up 4 bases and J gave up 3 bases, with 7 bases separating them. Germline loops: CDR1 SQVTM, CDR2 ANQGSEA. The CDR3 DNA reads TGCAGCGTTGGGGCTGACTATAATTCACCCCTCCACTTT. This translates into CSVGADYNSPLHF.

CDR3 loop: CASMNPGQGQETQYF. The CDR3 region has the DNA TGTGCCAGCATGAACCCGGGACAGGGGCAAGAGACCCAGTACTTC. The V gene is TRBV2, the J gene TRBJ2-5; 10 nucleotides match TRBD1. V was pared by 7 bases and J by 2 bases, with 7 bases of the junction left unmatched. CDR3 length: 15 amino acids. CDR1 and CDR2 from the germline V gene are SNHLY and FYNNEI.

V gene TRBV29-1 combines with J gene TRBJ2-7; D remains ambiguous. Germline V lookup: CDR1 SQVTM, CDR2 ANQGSEA. Deletions cut 1 base from V and 6 bases from J, with 16 bases between. The CDR3 is made up of 14 amino acids. CDR3 region: CSVEVSGPGGEQYF. CDR3 DNA: TGCAGCGTTGAAGTATCGGGTCCGGGTGGCGAGCAGTACTTC.

The genes are TRBV6-6 and TRBJ2-5; D is undetermined. V was shortened by 6 bases and J by 0 bases, with 14 bases between the two germline ends. Per germline, CDR1 MNHNY and CDR2 SVGAGI (reference sequence). The CDR3 is 15 amino acids. CDR3 sequence reads: CASSRSVANQETQYF. CDR3 bases: TGTGCCAGCAGCCGATCCGTAGCCAACCAAGAGACCCAGTACTTC.

This chain links TRBV18 with TRBJ2-7; 9 bases fit TRBD1. Germline V gives CDR1 KGHSH, CDR2 LQKENI. V was pared by 6 bases and J by 6 bases, with 9 bases of the junction left unmatched. This CDR3 contains 14 residues. The CDR3 sequence: CASSLTGTGTEQYF. Written as DNA, the CDR3 is TGTGCCAGCTCCCTGACCGGGACAGGGACCGAGCAGTACTTC.

The V gene is TRBV4-1, the J gene TRBJ1-2, with 8 bases aligning to TRBD1. CDR1 and CDR2 from the germline V gene are MGHRA and YSYEKL. The CDR3 consists of 16 residues. V lost 3 bases, J lost 6 bases, and 12 bases stayed unmatched. The CDR3 protein is CASSQTSRGHRDGYTF. The CDR3, as DNA: TGCGCCAGCAGCCAGACATCCAGGGGGCATCGGGATGGCTACACCTTC.

The rearrangement joins TRBV7-9 to TRBJ2-1; the D gene is possibly TRBD2 (6 bases). Germline loops: CDR1 SEHNR, CDR2 FQNEAQ (reference sequence). Deletions cut 3 bases from V and 3 bases from J, with 12 bases between. The CDR3 loop spans 15 amino acids. The CDR3 DNA is TGTGCCAGCAGCTTGGAACTAGCCGGCTACAATGAGCAGTTCTTC. Translated: CASSLELAGYNEQFF.

The CDR3 nucleotides are TGTGCCAGCAGCTTGGATACTTACTACGAGCAGTACTTC. This translates into CASSLDTYYEQYF. This sequence joins TRBV5-4 and TRBJ2-7; D uncertain. V lost 0 bases and J 3 bases, leaving 7 bases between the germline ends. CDR3 size: 13 residues. Germline V gives CDR1 SGHNT, CDR2 YYREEE (reference sequence).

The CDR3 here is CASSLGQGDYNEQFF. CDR3 nucleotides: TGTGCCAGCAGCCTCGGACAGGGTGATTACAATGAGCAGTTCTTC. The rearrangement links TRBV5-4 to TRBJ2-1; TRBD1 matches 8 bases. V lost 4 bases and J lost 4; bases outside the gene matches: 7. From germline, CDR1 is SGHNT and CDR2 YYREEE (reference sequence). The CDR3 covers 15 residues.

This chain uses TRBV2 with TRBJ2-1; D might be TRBD1 (5 bases). The CDR3 spans 13 residues. The ends were cut back, 5 bases at V and 6 bases at J, with 11 bases in the middle. From germline, CDR1 is SNHLY and CDR2 FYNNEI. Written as DNA, the CDR3 is TGTGCCAGCAGTTCTCAGGGTTTCAATGAGCAGTTCTTC. It translates to CASSSQGFNEQFF.

DNA for the CDR3: TGTGCCAGCAGTCGCGGTATCCCCTACGAGCAGTACTTC. It encodes CASSRGIPYEQYF. The gene calls are TRBV28 and TRBJ2-7; no clear D. The CDR3 sequence is 13 residues long. The germline V and J ends were trimmed by 5 bases and 2 bases, with 10 bases remaining between them. Germline V gene lookup returns CDR1 MDHEN and CDR2 SYDVKM. The full variable domain, completed using reference TRBV28 and TRBJ2-7, is DVKVTQSSRYLVKRTGEKVFLECVQDMDHENMFWYRQDPGLGLRLIYFSYDVKMKEKGDIPEGYSVSREKKERFSLILESASTNQTSMYLCASSRGIPYEQYFGPGTRLTVT.

This rearrangement joins TRBV7-2 to TRBJ1-2; D gene ambiguous. V lost 5 bases and J 4 bases, leaving 11 bases between the germline ends. This CDR3 contains 13 residues. In germline, CDR1 is SGHTA, CDR2 FQGNSA. CDR3 region: CASSPGILYGYTF. CDR3 sequence (DNA): TGTGCCAGCAGCCCGGGGATTCTCTATGGCTACACCTTC. Complete variable domain (other parts from reference TRBV7-2 and TRBJ1-2): GAGVSQSPSNKVTEKGKDVELRCDPISGHTALYWYRQSLGQGLEFLIYFQGNSAPDKSGLPSDRFSAERTGGSVSTLTIQRTQQEDSAVYLCASSPGILYGYTFGSGTRLTVV.

This clone was counted a single time. This rearrangement joins TRBV4-3 to TRBJ2-1, with TRBD2 as a possible D gene (5 bases). Trimming cost V 5 bases and J 6 bases, with 23 bases left between them. The CDR3 runs to 17 residues. Germline V gene lookup returns CDR1 LGHNA and CDR2 YSLEER. The CDR3 protein is CASSASPLRGSSNEQFF. Written as DNA, the CDR3 is TGCGCCAGCAGCGCAAGCCCGTTACGGGGTAGTAGCAATGAGCAGTTCTTC.

The chain combines TRBV4-1 with TRBJ2-5; D is unresolved. Germline loops: CDR1 MGHRA, CDR2 YSYEKL. The CDR3 sequence is 15 residues long. The V and J ends lost 1 base and 0 bases respectively, with 9 bases between them. Here the CDR3 reads CASSQADGYQETQYF. The CDR3 coding sequence is TGCGCCAGCAGCCAAGCTGACGGGTACCAAGAGACCCAGTACTTC.